This T cell receptor (beta chain) was sequenced for a study of CD8+ T cells in alopecia areata (dated by TCRdb to between 2018 and 2020). Regarding the research as a whole: Treated patients were enrolled in an open-label pilot trial of oral tofacitinib, 5 to 10 mg twice daily, for moderate-to-severe alopecia areata. Patients received tofacitinib for 6 to 18 months and were then followed off drug for 6 months to check for delayed response and recurrence. In both human patients and the C3H/HeJ mouse model, the study applied high-throughput TCRbeta sequencing to look at T cell clonal expansion in alopecia areata. On the human side, TCRbeta sequencing was run on scalp tissue and on sorted CD4+ and CD8+ peripheral blood T cells from healthy controls and from alopecia areata patients with either patchy or totalis/universalis disease. Biopsies were taken from tofacitinib-treated patients at baseline and again at 4 and 24 weeks into treatment, and several of those patients also had a later scalp biopsy. Scalp clonality was compared across normal scalp (n=4), patchy alopecia areata scalp (n=8), and alopecia totalis/universalis scalp (n=8). RNA was obtained with the PAXgene miRNA kit for fixed scalp, the miRNeasy kit for PBMCs, and the RNeasy kit for mouse skin. TCRbeta CDR3 regions were amplified by immunoSEQ multiplex PCR with 35 Vbeta forward and 13 Jbeta reverse primers.

Reading the label with the study, this specimen's time point is: baseline before oral tofacitinib. Peripheral blood and lesional scalp punch biopsies were obtained from patients with alopecia areata. PBMCs were isolated by density centrifugation and stained for CD3, CD4 and CD8, after which CD4+ and CD8+ T cells were sorted on a FACSAria. Library prep was done by the immunoSEQ multiplex PCR assay. For TCR sequencing, RNA was extracted from every sample and reverse transcribed into cDNA to serve as template. SuperScript III was used to make first-strand cDNA, primed with a 2:1 mix of oligo-dT and random hexamers. A synthetic immune receptor repertoire was used to measure amplification bias, and any remaining bias was corrected computationally. As for the original processing: After raw reads were preprocessed to remove errors, the CDR3 was defined following IMGT conventions as running from the conserved cysteine to phenylalanine. Clonality was calculated as 1 minus Shannon entropy normalized by log2 of the number of productive unique TCRs. CD4 or CD8 identity of scalp clones was inferred by cross-referencing scalp TCRbeta sequences with sorted blood CD4 and CD8 repertoires. Imported from immuneACCESS, the table was reduced by TCRdb to in-frame sequences with V and J called. These copies leave out some clones; in studies compared against another copy, an unresolved V gene accounts for under half, and the cause of the remainder is not known. V, J and clone size are those of that table, while D and trimming were read from the DNA. In this sample the table shows roughly 150,000 clones, over 70% of which occur a single time. The ten largest clones add up to about 14% of the sample.

The CDR3, cysteine through phenylalanine, is 13 amino acids long. Just CDR3 DNA is preserved here, 39 bases in frame from base 1. The germline V and J ends show losses of 4 bases and 6 bases respectively, and no gene match explains 3 bases of the junction. CDR1 and CDR2 (SQVTM, ANQGSEA) derive from the germline V gene. The investigation overall reported the following: Scalp TCR repertoire analysis is complicated because resident alphabeta T cells in normal human skin are also sequenced, whereas mouse skin is dominated by gammadelta T cells. Shared TCR sequences between patients were less evident than in mice, which may be partly attributable to HLA diversity in the patient population. Lesional scalp, especially in alopecia totalis/universalis, showed higher clonality and more expanded CD8+ clones than normal scalp, suggesting antigenic drive.

A remark on this clone: Its antigen is not yet known. No qualities accompany the bases; no much larger clone lies one base away.

Material: CD8+ T cells sorted from blood, obtained at week 0. The origin of this receptor is a human donor with alopecia areata. The rearranged chain carries TRBV29-1 and TRBJ2-4, with 10 bases aligning to TRBD2. The CDR3 protein: CSVVERGGNIQYF. The sequenced DNA is TGCAGCGTTGTGGAGCGGGGGGGAAACATTCAGTACTTC.